The 17 T cell receptor beta chains reported below all come from one sample, sequenced in a study of control samples from healthy donors and cancer patients. The protocol was immunoSEQ multiplex PCR, while the TCRdb copy is restricted to in-frame clones and leaves out a portion. Of around 150,000 clones listed, 85% to 90% are singletons. Input material: blood. These receptors were obtained from a man in his thirties or forties in good health.

The V call is TRBV3-1 (or the pseudogene TRBV3-2), the J call TRBJ1-6, with 8 positions matching TRBD1. This CDR3 spans 13 amino acids. With 7 bases clipped from V and 9 bases from J, the junction kept 5 bases outside the gene matches. Germline V CDR1 and CDR2: LGHDT, YNNKEL (reference sequence). In DNA form, the CDR3 reads TGTGCCAGCACCCGACAGGGGATTTCACCCCTCCACTTT. Protein: CASTRQGISPLHF.

The V gene is TRBV2, the J gene TRBJ2-6; D is tentatively TRBD1 or TRBD2 (5 bases each). Looked up from germline, CDR1 is SNHLY and CDR2 is FYNNEI. V was pared by 7 bases and J by 2 bases, with 9 bases between. This CDR3 comprises 14 residues. The CDR3 is CASKGSTGANVLTF. CDR3 in DNA: TGTGCCAGCAAGGGGAGCACTGGGGCCAACGTCCTGACTTTC.

This chain joins TRBV6-1 and TRBJ2-1, with 7 bases matching TRBD1. Per germline, CDR1 MNHNS and CDR2 SASEGT. V dropped 3 bases and J dropped 9; count of bases not matched to a gene: 11. The CDR3 runs to 15 residues. CDR3 protein: CASSERDRPLGEQFF. Here the CDR3 DNA reads TGTGCCAGCAGTGAGAGGGACAGACCCCTTGGTGAGCAGTTCTTC.

The chain employs TRBV18 and TRBJ1-5; 8 bases fit TRBD1. CDR1 is KGHSH, CDR2 LQKENI, per germline. There are 15 residues in the CDR3. The ends lost 3 bases at V and 4 bases at J; junction bases unmatched: 5. The CDR3 DNA reads TGTGCCAGCTCACCGGACAGGGCCACGAATCAGCCCCAGCATTTT. It translates to CASSPDRATNQPQHF.

This clone is a singleton in its sample. The sample carries other DNA sequences with the same CDR3. The chain joins TRBV11-2 to TRBJ2-2, with D maybe TRBD2 (6 bases). The V end was cut by 3 bases, the J end by 4 bases, with 6 bases between. The CDR3 runs 13 residues. Germline V gene sequence: CDR1 SGHAT, CDR2 FQNNGV. Here the CDR3 DNA reads TGTGCCAGCAGCTTGGGGGGCACCGGGGAGCTGTTTTTT. Amino acid sequence: CASSLGGTGELFF.

The genes are TRBV9 and TRBJ2-7; D ambiguous. V dropped 0 bases and J dropped 4 bases, with 11 bases sitting between them. This CDR3 spans 14 amino acids. Germline values: CDR1 SGDLS, CDR2 YYNGEE. CDR3 residues: CASSVEGGQYEQYF. As DNA, the CDR3 is TGTGCCAGCAGCGTAGAGGGCGGTCAGTACGAGCAGTACTTC.

This chain joins TRBV7-9 and TRBJ2-2; D not resolved. Between the trimmed V and J ends, which lost 8 bases and 3 bases, there was a span of 10 bases. The length of the CDR3 is 13 residues. Germline CDR1 is SEHNR and CDR2 is FQNEAQ (reference sequence). The CDR3 DNA reads as TGTGCCAGCCCCGGAGTGGACACCGGGGAGCTGTTTTTT. Translated, it gives CASPGVDTGELFF. Full variable domain (rest looked up from reference TRBV7-9 and TRBJ2-2): DTGVSQNPRHKITKRGQNVTFRCDPISEHNRLYWYRQTLGQGPEFLTYFQNEAQLEKSRLLSDRFSAERPKGSFSTLEIQRTEQGDSAMYLCASPGVDTGELFFGEGSRLTVL.

This clone has a single count. The gene calls are TRBV5-1 and TRBJ2-4; the match to TRBD2 covers 9 bases. Trimming took 4 bases from V and 5 from J; bases not matched to a gene: 7. Germline CDR1 reads SGHRS; CDR2 reads YFSETQ. The CDR3 spans 15 residues. CDR3 nucleotides: TGCGCCAGCAGCGCGGGGGGACTAGCTGAAAACATTCAGTACTTC. Its protein is CASSAGGLAENIQYF.

The chain joins TRBV6-2 or TRBV6-3 to TRBJ2-1, with a weak D call TRBD2 (5 bases). The CDR3 runs 12 residues. Germline V gives CDR1 MNHEY, CDR2 SVGEGT. V was cut by 5 bases and J by 8 bases, with 10 bases left in between. The CDR3 DNA follows: TGTGCCAGCAGTACCCTCGGGGATGAGCAGTTCTTC. Translating gives CASSTLGDEQFF.

The rearrangement uses TRBV18 and TRBJ2-7; D perhaps matches TRBD1 (5 bases). V lost 4 bases, J lost 3 bases, and 10 bases lay in between. The CDR3 sequence is 13 residues long. Germline assignment: CDR1 KGHSH and CDR2 LQKENI. The CDR3 nucleotides are TGTGCCAGCTCACTTACGACAGACTACGAGCAGTACTTC. This gives the protein CASSLTTDYEQYF.

This clone was found a few times. The chain carries TRBV7-2 and TRBJ1-6; TRBD1 matches 9 bases. The CDR3 has 15 residues. V trimming: 4 bases; J trimming: 9 bases; junction bases outside the gene matches: 7. Germline CDR1 is SGHTA and CDR2 is FQGNSA. CDR3 region: CASSYSGQGRSPLHF. As DNA, the CDR3 is TGTGCCAGCAGCTACTCGGGACAGGGACGTTCACCCCTCCACTTT. The complete variable domain, with remaining parts taken from reference TRBV7-2 and TRBJ1-6, reads GAGVSQSPSNKVTEKGKDVELRCDPISGHTALYWYRQSLGQGLEFLIYFQGNSAPDKSGLPSDRFSAERTGGSVSTLTIQRTQQEDSAVYLCASSYSGQGRSPLHFGNGTRLTVT.

The chain joins TRBV7-6 to TRBJ1-2; D might be TRBD1 (5 bases). Trimming cost V 1 base and J 4 bases, with 13 bases left between them. The length of the CDR3 is 15 residues. Germline CDR1 SGHVS, CDR2 FNYEAQ. The chain's CDR3 is CASSLDGGGGYGYTF. In DNA, the CDR3 is TGTGCCAGCAGCTTAGACGGTGGCGGGGGCTATGGCTACACCTTC.

This clone occurred once. V and J are TRBV5-8 and TRBJ2-1; unclear D gene. The germline V and J ends were trimmed by 1 base and 9 bases, with 14 bases remaining between them. Per the germline V gene, CDR1 is SGHTS and CDR2 is YDEGEE. The length of the CDR3 is 14 residues. This CDR3 is CASSLILLDSEQFF. CDR3 in DNA: TGTGCCAGCAGCTTGATACTCCTCGATAGTGAGCAGTTCTTC.

The J gene is TRBJ2-3, the V gene TRBV5-4; 8 bases line up with TRBD1. Unmatched junction bases numbered 11, after V lost 4 bases and J lost 7 bases. From germline, CDR1 is SGHNT and CDR2 YYREEE (reference sequence). The CDR3 is 15 amino acids. As DNA, the CDR3 is TGTGCCAGCAGCCCGGACCAGGGGGCCGGCTATACGCAGTATTTT. This gives the protein CASSPDQGAGYTQYF.

The chain joins TRBV28 to TRBJ2-7; D is possibly TRBD2 (5 bases). The CDR3 consists of 11 residues. Germline loops: CDR1 MDHEN, CDR2 SYDVKM. The ends were cut back, 3 bases at V and 7 bases at J, with 7 bases in the middle. Written as DNA, the CDR3 is TGTGCCAGCAGTTTCGGGAATGAGCAGTACTTC. Translation gives CASSFGNEQYF.

The rearrangement links TRBV19 to TRBJ1-2; D is perhaps TRBD1 (5 bases). Germline V gene sequence: CDR1 LNHDA, CDR2 SQIVND (reference sequence). Trimming stripped 5 bases from V and 8 bases from J, with 27 bases between. The CDR3 has 17 amino acids. CDR3 sequence: CASSLTVQGTQVGGYTF. CDR3 coding DNA: TGTGCCAGTAGTCTAACAGTCCAGGGAACCCAAGTGGGAGGCTACACCTTC.

The chain recombines TRBV11-1 with TRBJ2-1, with TRBD1 as a possible D gene (5 bases). Trimming pared 5 bases from V and 7 bases from J, leaving 21 bases between. The CDR3 extends over 16 amino acids. Per the germline V gene, CDR1 is SGHAT and CDR2 is FQDESV (reference sequence). CDR3 sequence reads: CASSPVDSWAGNEQFF. In DNA, the CDR3 is TGTGCCAGCAGCCCAGTCGACAGCTGGGCAGGGAATGAGCAGTTCTTC.